The clone carrying this T cell receptor beta chain was observed a handful of times. Molecular barcoding with unique molecular identifiers was used for the TCRbeta library. Via MiXCR, TCRdb re-called the PCR reads, giving one row per CDR3 protein. This sample has about 130,000 distinct CDR3 sequences; roughly 9.7% occur once, and the top ten carry about 25%. CDR1 is SGHRS, CDR2 YFSETQ, per germline. The V and J ends lost 0 bases and 9 bases respectively, with 19 bases between them. The CDR3 covers 16 residues. This entry belongs to a study of T-cell reconstitution after alpha-beta-depleted transplantation in children.

V usage is TRBV5-1 and J usage is TRBJ2-1; a possible D gene is TRBD2 (5 bases). Specimen: PBMCs, mostly from graft donor cells, collected 180 days after TCRalphabeta/CD19-depleted stem cell transplant. This clonotype was sampled from a girl under three years old who had a stem cell transplant for combined immunodeficiency, so the T cells may come from the graft donor. The CDR3 is CASSLALDAGFSEQFF. Here the CDR3 DNA reads TGCGCCAGCAGCTTGGCTTTAGACGCGGGTTTCAGTGAGCAGTTCTTC. The full variable domain, its missing parts supplied by reference TRBV5-1 and TRBJ2-1, is KAGVTQTPRYLIKTRGQQVTLSCSPISGHRSVSWYQQTPGQGLQFLFEYFSETQRNKGNFPGRFSGRQFSNSRSEMNVSTLELGDSALYLCASSLALDAGFSEQFFGPGTRLTVL.